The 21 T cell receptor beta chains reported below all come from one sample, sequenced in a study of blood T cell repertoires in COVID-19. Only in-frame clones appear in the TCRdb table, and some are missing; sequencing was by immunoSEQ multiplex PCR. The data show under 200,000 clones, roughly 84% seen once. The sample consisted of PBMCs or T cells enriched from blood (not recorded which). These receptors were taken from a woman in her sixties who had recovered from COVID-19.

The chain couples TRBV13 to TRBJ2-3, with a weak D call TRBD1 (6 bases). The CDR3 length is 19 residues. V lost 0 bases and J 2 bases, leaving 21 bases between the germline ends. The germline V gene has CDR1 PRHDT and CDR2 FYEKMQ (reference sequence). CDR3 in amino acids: CASSLGTPQGWVTTDTQYF. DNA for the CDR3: TGTGCCAGCAGCTTAGGAACCCCGCAGGGGTGGGTGACCACAGATACGCAGTATTTT.

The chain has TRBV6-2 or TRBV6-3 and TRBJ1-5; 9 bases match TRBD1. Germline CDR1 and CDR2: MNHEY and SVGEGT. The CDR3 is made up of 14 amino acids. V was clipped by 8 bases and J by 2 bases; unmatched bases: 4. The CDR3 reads CASGRTGGNQPQHF. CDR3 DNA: TGTGCCAGCGGCCGGACAGGGGGCAATCAGCCCCAGCATTTT.

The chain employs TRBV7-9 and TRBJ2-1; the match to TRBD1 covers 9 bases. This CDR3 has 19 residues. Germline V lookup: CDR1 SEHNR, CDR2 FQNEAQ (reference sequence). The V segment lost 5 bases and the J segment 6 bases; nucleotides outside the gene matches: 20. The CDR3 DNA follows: TGTGCCAGCAGCCTAGGGACAGGGAAGTTTGTTGGTGCGGTCAATGAGCAGTTCTTC. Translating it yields CASSLGTGKFVGAVNEQFF.

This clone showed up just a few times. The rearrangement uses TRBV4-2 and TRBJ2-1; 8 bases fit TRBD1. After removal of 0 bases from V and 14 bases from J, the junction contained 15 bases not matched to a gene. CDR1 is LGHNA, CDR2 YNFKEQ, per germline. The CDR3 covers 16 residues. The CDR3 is CASSQDISFLGTGEFF. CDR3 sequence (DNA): TGTGCCAGCAGCCAAGACATAAGTTTTCTCGGGACAGGAGAGTTCTTC.

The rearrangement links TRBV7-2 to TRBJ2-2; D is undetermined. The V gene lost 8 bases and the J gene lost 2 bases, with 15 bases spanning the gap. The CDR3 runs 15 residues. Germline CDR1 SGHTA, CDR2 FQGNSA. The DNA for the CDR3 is TGTGCCAGCTCTGACGTAGCCGTTAACACCGGGGAGCTGTTTTTT. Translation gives CASSDVAVNTGELFF.

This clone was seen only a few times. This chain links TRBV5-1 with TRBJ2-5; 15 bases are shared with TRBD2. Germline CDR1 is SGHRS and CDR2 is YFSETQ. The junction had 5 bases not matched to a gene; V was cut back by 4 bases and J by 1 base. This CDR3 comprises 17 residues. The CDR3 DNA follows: TGCGCCAGCAGCGCCGGACTAGCGGGGGGGTTCCAAGAGACCCAGTACTTC. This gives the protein CASSAGLAGGFQETQYF.

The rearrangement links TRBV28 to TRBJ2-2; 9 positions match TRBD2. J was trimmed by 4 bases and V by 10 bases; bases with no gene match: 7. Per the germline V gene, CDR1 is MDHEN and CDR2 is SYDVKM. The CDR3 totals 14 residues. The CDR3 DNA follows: TGTGCCACTGTGACTAGCGGAGGCACCGGGGAGCTGTTTTTT. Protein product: CATVTSGGTGELFF.

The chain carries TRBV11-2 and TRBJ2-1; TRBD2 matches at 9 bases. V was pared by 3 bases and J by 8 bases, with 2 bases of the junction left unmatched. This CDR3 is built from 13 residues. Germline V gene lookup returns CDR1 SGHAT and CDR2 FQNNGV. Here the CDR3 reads CASSLGLADEQFF. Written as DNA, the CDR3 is TGTGCCAGCAGCTTGGGACTAGCTGATGAGCAGTTCTTC.

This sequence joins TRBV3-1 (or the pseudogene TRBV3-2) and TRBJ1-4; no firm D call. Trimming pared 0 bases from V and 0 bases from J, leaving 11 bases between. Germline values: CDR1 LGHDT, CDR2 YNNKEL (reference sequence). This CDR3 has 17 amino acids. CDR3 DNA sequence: TGTGCCAGCAGCCAAGATGCGTACAGCCCAACTAATGAAAAACTGTTTTTT. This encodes CASSQDAYSPTNEKLFF.

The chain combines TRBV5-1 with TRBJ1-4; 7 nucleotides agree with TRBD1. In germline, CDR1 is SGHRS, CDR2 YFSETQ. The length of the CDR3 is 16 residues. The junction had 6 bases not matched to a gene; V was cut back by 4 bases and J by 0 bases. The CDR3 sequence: CASSPGQFSTNEKLFF. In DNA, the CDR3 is TGCGCCAGCAGCCCGGGACAGTTTTCAACTAATGAAAAACTGTTTTTT. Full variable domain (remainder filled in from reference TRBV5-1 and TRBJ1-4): KAGVTQTPRYLIKTRGQQVTLSCSPISGHRSVSWYQQTPGQGLQFLFEYFSETQRNKGNFPGRFSGRQFSNSRSEMNVSTLELGDSALYLCASSPGQFSTNEKLFFGSGTQLSVL.

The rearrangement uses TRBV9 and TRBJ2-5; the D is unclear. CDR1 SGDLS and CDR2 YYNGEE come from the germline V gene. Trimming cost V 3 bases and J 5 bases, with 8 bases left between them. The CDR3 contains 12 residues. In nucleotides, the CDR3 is TGTGCCAGCAGCGCCCCCAGGGAGACCCAGTACTTC. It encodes CASSAPRETQYF.

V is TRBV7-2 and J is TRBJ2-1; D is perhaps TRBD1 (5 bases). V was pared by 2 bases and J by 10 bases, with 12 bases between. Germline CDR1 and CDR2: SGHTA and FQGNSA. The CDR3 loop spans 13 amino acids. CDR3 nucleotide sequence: TGTGCCAGCAGCTTATGGACACAGGAAGAGCAGTTCTTC. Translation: CASSLWTQEEQFF.

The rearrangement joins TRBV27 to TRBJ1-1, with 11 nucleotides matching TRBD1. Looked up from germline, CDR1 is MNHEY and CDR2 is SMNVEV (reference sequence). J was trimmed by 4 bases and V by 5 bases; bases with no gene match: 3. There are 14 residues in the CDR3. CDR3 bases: TGTGCCAGCAGTCCCGGGACAGGGGGCACTGAAGCTTTCTTT. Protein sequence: CASSPGTGGTEAFF.

The CDR3 sequence: CASSPDRPYYGYTF. CDR3 bases: TGTGCCAGTAGTCCAGACAGGCCTTACTATGGCTACACCTTC. The genes are TRBV19 and TRBJ1-2; tentatively, D is TRBD1 (6 bases). V lost 5 bases and J lost 3, with 13 bases in between. The germline V gene encodes CDR1 LNHDA and CDR2 SQIVND (reference sequence). The CDR3 has 14 residues.

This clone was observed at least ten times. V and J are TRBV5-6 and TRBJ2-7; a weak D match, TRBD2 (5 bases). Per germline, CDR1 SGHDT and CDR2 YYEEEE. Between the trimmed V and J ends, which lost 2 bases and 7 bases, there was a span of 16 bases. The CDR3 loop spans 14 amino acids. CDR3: CASSFSGSITEQYF. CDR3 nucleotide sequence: TGTGCCAGCAGCTTCAGCGGTAGCATTACAGAGCAGTACTTC.

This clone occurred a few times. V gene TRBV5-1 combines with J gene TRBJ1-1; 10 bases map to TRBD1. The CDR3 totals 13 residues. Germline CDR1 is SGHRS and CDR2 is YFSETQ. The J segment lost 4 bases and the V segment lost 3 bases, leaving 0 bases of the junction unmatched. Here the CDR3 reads CASSWTGGTEAFF. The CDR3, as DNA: TGCGCCAGCAGCTGGACAGGGGGCACTGAAGCTTTCTTT. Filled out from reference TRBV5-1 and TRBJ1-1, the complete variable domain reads KAGVTQTPRYLIKTRGQQVTLSCSPISGHRSVSWYQQTPGQGLQFLFEYFSETQRNKGNFPGRFSGRQFSNSRSEMNVSTLELGDSALYLCASSWTGGTEAFFGQGTRLTVV.

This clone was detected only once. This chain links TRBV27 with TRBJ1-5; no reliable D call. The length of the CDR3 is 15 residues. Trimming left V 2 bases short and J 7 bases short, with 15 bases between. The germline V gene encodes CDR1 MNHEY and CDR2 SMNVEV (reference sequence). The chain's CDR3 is CASSLNWAGDQPQHF. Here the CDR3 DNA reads TGTGCCAGCAGTTTAAACTGGGCAGGCGACCAGCCCCAGCATTTT.

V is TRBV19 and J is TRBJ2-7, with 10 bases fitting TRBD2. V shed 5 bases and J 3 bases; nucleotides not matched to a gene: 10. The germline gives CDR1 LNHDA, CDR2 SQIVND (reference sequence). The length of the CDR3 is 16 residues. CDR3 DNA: TGTGCCAGTAGTGGTAGCGGGAGGCTCGACCTCTACGAGCAGTACTTC. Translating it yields CASSGSGRLDLYEQYF. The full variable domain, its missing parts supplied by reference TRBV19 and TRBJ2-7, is DGGITQSPKYLFRKEGQNVTLSCEQNLNHDAMYWYRQDPGQGLRLIYYSQIVNDFQKGDIAEGYSVSREKKESFPLTVTSAQKNPTAFYLCASSGSGRLDLYEQYFGPGTRLTVT.

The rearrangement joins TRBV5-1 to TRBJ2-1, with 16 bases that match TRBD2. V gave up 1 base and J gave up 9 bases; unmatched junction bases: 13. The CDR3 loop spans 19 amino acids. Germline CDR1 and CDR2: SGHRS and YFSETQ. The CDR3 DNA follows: TGCGCCAGCAGCTTGTTCGAAACTGGGACTAGCGGGGGGGCAGGTGAGCAGTTCTTC. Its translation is CASSLFETGTSGGAGEQFF.

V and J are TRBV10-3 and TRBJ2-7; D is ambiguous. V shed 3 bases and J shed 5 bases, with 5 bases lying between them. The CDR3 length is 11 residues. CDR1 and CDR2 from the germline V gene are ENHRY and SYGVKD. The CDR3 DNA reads TGTGCCATCAGTGATCTACACGAGCAGTACTTC. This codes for CAISDLHEQYF.

The CDR3 loop is CASSKKGLAGGIYEQYF. CDR3 nucleotide sequence: TGTGCCAGTAGTAAGAAGGGACTAGCGGGAGGTATATACGAGCAGTACTTC. The chain has TRBV19 and TRBJ2-7; 15 bases agree with TRBD2. Germline CDR1 reads LNHDA; CDR2 reads SQIVND (reference sequence). The CDR3 loop spans 17 amino acids. J lost 4 bases, V lost 4 bases, and 8 bases had no gene match.